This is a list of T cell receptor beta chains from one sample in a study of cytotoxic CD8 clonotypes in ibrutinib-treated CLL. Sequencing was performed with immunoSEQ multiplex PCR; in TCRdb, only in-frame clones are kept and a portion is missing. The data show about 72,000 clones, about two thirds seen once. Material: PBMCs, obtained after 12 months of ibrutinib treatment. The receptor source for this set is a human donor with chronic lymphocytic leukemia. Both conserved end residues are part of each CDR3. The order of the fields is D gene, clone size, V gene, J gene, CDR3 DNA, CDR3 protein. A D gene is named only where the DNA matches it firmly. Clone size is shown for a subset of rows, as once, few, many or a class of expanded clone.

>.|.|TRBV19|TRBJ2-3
TGTGCCAGTAGGCCAAGTTCTAGCACAGATACGCAGTATTTT
CASRPSSSTDTQYF
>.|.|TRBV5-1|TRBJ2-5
TGCGCCAGCAGCTTCGACAGGCTGGAAGAGACCCAGTACTTC
CASSFDRLEETQYF
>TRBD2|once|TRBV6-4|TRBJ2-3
TGTGCCAGCAGTGACTCGTCTCGCGGGGGATCGGATACGCAGTATTTT
CASSDSSRGGSDTQYF
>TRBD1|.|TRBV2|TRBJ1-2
TGTGCCAGCACCAAGACAGGGGGAAACTATGGCTACACCTTC
CASTKTGGNYGYTF
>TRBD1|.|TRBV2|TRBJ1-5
TGTGCCAGCAGGGACAGGTATCAGCCCCAGCATTTT
CASRDRYQPQHF
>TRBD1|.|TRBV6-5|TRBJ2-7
TGTGCCAGCAGAGTGGACAGGGCCTACGAGCAGTACTTC
CASRVDRAYEQYF
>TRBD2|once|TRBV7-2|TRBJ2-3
TGTGCCAGCAGCCGGGGGGGCTTAACAGATACGCAGTATTTT
CASSRGGLTDTQYF
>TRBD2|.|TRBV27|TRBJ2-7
TGTGCCAGCAGTTCCCTCGGACTAGCGGGGAACTCCTACGAGCAGTACTTC
CASSSLGLAGNSYEQYF
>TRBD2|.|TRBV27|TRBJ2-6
TGTGCCAGCAGTTTAACTACTCCGGGACTAGCCCTTGGGGCCAACGTCCTGACTTTC
CASSLTTPGLALGANVLTF
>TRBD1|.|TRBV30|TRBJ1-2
TGTGCCTGGAGTGTACAGGGGGAGATCTATGGCTACACCTTC
CAWSVQGEIYGYTF
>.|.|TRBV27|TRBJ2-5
TGTGCCAGCAGCTGGCAGGCTGCGGAGACCCAGTACTTC
CASSWQAAETQYF
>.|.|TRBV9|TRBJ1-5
TGTGCCAGCAGCCCCCTCGGGTATAGCAATCAGCCCCAGCATTTT
CASSPLGYSNQPQHF
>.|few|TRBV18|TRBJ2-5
TGTGCCAGCTCACCACCTTGGCAGCTAGAGACCCAGTACTTC
CASSPPWQLETQYF
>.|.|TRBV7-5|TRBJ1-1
TGTGCCAGAAGCTCGACAGGGGGCGCGGACACTGAAGCTTTCTTT
CARSSTGGADTEAFF
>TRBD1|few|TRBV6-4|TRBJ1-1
TGTGCCAGCAGCGCCGACAGGGACACTGAAGCTTTCTTT
CASSADRDTEAFF
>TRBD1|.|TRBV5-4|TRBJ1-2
TGTGCCAGCAGCCCTGACAGGGGTCTGGGCTACACCTTC
CASSPDRGLGYTF
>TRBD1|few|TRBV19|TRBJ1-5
TGTGCCAGTAGTACTGGACAGGGGGCCGGTCAGCCCCAGCATTTT
CASSTGQGAGQPQHF
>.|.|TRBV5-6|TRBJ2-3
TGTGCCAGCAGCTTGAGGGGGGCCGGCGATACGCAGTATTTT
CASSLRGAGDTQYF
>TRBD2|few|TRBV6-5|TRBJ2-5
TGTGCCAGCAGTTACCTAGCGGGGGGGCAAGAGACCCAGTACTTC
CASSYLAGGQETQYF
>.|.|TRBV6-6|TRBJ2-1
TGTGCCAGCAGGTACGAGGGGTGGGACGACAATGAGCAGTTCTTC
CASRYEGWDDNEQFF
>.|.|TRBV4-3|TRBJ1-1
TGCGCCAGCAGCCAAGATGGGGTTACTGAAGCTTTCTTT
CASSQDGVTEAFF
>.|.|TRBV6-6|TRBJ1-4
TGTGCCAGCACCCCAGGTGGTGCAACTAATGAAAAACTGTTTTTT
CASTPGGATNEKLFF
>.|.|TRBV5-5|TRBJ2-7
TGTGCCAGCAGCTGGGGGAGGTCCGCCTACGAGCAGTACTTC
CASSWGRSAYEQYF
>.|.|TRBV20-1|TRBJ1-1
TGCATTTCAGGGAGGCACACTGAAGCTTTCTTT
CISGRHTEAFF
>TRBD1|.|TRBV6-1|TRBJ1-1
TGTGCCAGCAGTCGTATGAAGACAGGGTACACTGAAGCTTTCTTT
CASSRMKTGYTEAFF
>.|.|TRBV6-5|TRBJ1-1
TGTGCCAGTCGGGGGGCCCTGAACACTGAAGCTTTCTTT
CASRGALNTEAFF
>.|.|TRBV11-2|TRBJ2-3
TGTGCCAGCAGCCTCCTATACACAGATACGCAGTATTTT
CASSLLYTDTQYF
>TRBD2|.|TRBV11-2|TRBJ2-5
TGTGCCAGCAGCTTGTCGGGAACGGGGGGCCAAGAGACCCAGTACTTC
CASSLSGTGGQETQYF
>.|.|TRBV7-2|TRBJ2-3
TGTGCCAGCAGCTTAGTGATGGGGGCCAGCACAGATACGCAGTATTTT
CASSLVMGASTDTQYF
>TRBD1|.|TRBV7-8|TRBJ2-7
TGTGCCAGCACCATCACATCCGGGACAGGGTACGAGCAGTACTTC
CASTITSGTGYEQYF
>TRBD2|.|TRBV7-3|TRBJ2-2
TGTGCCAGCAGCTTAGGCGGGGGGAACCCCGGGGAGCTGTTTTTT
CASSLGGGNPGELFF
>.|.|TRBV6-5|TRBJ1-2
TGTGCCAGCACCCAGTTCAACCAATATGGCTACACCTTC
CASTQFNQYGYTF
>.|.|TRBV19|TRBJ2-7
TGTGCCAGTAGTTCACAAGCTACAGGGTCCTACGAGCAGTACTTC
CASSSQATGSYEQYF
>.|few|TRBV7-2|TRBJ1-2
TGTGCCAGCAGCCCGGTCGGGGAAGGCTACACCTTC
CASSPVGEGYTF
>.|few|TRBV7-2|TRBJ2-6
TGTGCCAGCAGCGCCAGCTTTTCTGGGGCCAACGTCCTGACTTTC
CASSASFSGANVLTF
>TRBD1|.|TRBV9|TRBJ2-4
TGTGCCAGCAGCTTGGGACAGGGAGTAGCCAAAAACATTCAGTACTTC
CASSLGQGVAKNIQYF
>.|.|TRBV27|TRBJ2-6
TGTGCCAGCAGTTTTGCCAGGGCTGGGGCCAACGTCCTGACTTTC
CASSFARAGANVLTF
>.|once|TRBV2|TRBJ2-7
TGTGCCAGCAGTGAATTGAAGGGTGCCTACGAGCAGTACTTC
CASSELKGAYEQYF
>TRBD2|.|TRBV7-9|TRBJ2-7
TGTGCCAGCAGCTTACCGGGACTAGCGGGGGGGCGCGAGCAGTACTTC
CASSLPGLAGGREQYF
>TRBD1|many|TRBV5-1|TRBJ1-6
TGCGCCAGCAGCTTGAACACCCCAGGGGGCGCAAATAATTCACCCCTCCACTTT
CASSLNTPGGANNSPLHF
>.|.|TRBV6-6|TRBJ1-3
TGTGCCAGCAGCCACGGGTGGGGCTCTGGAAACACCATATATTTT
CASSHGWGSGNTIYF
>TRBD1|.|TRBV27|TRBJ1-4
TGTGCCAGCAGTTCCTCCGGGACAGGGTATGAAAAACTGTTTTTT
CASSSSGTGYEKLFF
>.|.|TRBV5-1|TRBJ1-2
TGCGCCAGCAGCTTGGAGGGGTTTGGCTACACCTTC
CASSLEGFGYTF
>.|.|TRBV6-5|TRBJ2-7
TGTGCCAGCAGTTACGGTCGCGGCGGTTACGAGCAGTACTTC
CASSYGRGGYEQYF